The present entry profiles one T cell receptor (beta chain) with its context. The antigen remains unidentified. Time point here: cycle 4 day 1 (C4D1), after five to seven weeks of nivolumab. Exposure to brentuximab vedotin varied, and each patient had relapsed following autologous stem cell transplantation. Thawed PBMCs yielded CD4+ T cells through magnetic negative selection. This specimen belongs to a study of PD-1 blockade in classical Hodgkin lymphoma. General study results and limits: Newly diagnosed patients reportedly had lower baseline TCR diversity than healthy donors. The study found that TCR diversity rose significantly by C4D1 in CD4+ but not CD8+ cells. Patients were excluded if nivolumab began under 1 year after ASCT (the autologous transplant).

V lost 4 bases and J lost 5, with 6 bases in between. Germline values: CDR1 DFQATT, CDR2 SNEGSKA (reference sequence). The CDR3 is made up of 10 amino acids. This table comes from immunoSEQ multiplex PCR, and its TCRdb copy is limited to in-frame clones, with some not included. The sample holds fewer than 35,000 clones, 86% seen once. This receptor was obtained from a human donor with classical Hodgkin lymphoma. Specimen: CD4+ T cells from blood, collected before the fourth cycle of nivolumab. The chain combines TRBV20-1 with TRBJ2-7, with D hard to call. The CDR3 DNA is TGCAGTGCTACTAGGGACGAGCAGTACTTC. This codes for CSATRDEQYF.